Below, 7 T cell receptor beta chains from the same sample are listed, as sequenced in a study of cytomegalovirus exposure and HLA in healthy donors. In the PCR, 60 Vbeta and 13 Jbeta primers were used. The assay was immunoSEQ multiplex PCR, and TCRdb's table has in-frame clones only and misses some. The repertoire holds approximately 170,000 clones, with over 75% as singletons. What was sequenced was PBMCs. These receptors were obtained from a man in his fifties or sixties in good health and CMV-seropositive.

The chain recombines TRBV5-6 with TRBJ1-5, with a weak D call TRBD1 (6 bases). The CDR3 has 15 amino acids. Germline lookup yields CDR1 SGHDT and CDR2 YYEEEE. Trimming took 3 bases from V and 5 from J, leaving 15 bases between them. The CDR3 nucleotides read TGTGCCAGCAGCTCCTCCCCGGACAGATATCAGCCCCAGCATTTT. Its translation is CASSSSPDRYQPQHF.

V and J are TRBV28 and TRBJ1-1; 7 bases line up with TRBD1. The V gene end was trimmed by 2 bases and the J gene end by 0 bases; junction bases not matched to a gene: 3. The CDR3 sequence is 15 residues long. CDR1 MDHEN and CDR2 SYDVKM come from the germline V gene. CDR3 loop: CASSLDREMNTEAFF. DNA of the CDR3: TGTGCCAGCAGTTTAGACAGGGAGATGAACACTGAAGCTTTCTTT.

The genes are TRBV6-1 and TRBJ2-1; 12 bases are a match to TRBD2. Germline V gene lookup returns CDR1 MNHNS and CDR2 SASEGT. V lost 1 base to trimming and J lost 9 bases; unmatched junction nucleotides: 10. The length of the CDR3 is 17 residues. CDR3 nucleotides: TGTGCCAGCAGTGAAGACGGACTAGCGGGGACCTCAGGTGAGCAGTTCTTC. This encodes CASSEDGLAGTSGEQFF.

This clone appeared a few times. The chain carries TRBV2 and TRBJ2-5, with D uncertain. V lost 6 bases to trimming and J lost 1 base, with 9 bases between them. CDR3 length: 13 residues. Germline V gene lookup returns CDR1 SNHLY and CDR2 FYNNEI. CDR3 coding DNA: TGTGCCAGCAGCGGTTTGCGCCAAGAGACCCAGTACTTC. Its protein product is CASSGLRQETQYF. The whole variable domain, filled in from reference TRBV2 and TRBJ2-5, reads EPEVTQTPSHQVTQMGQEVILRCVPISNHLYFYWYRQILGQKVEFLVSFYNNEISEKSEIFDDQFSVERPDGSNFTLKIRSTKLEDSAMYFCASSGLRQETQYFGPGTRLLVL.

The chain is built from TRBV28 and TRBJ1-2; TRBD1 aligns across 9 bases. This CDR3 comprises 15 residues. The V gene's germline CDR1 is MDHEN and CDR2 SYDVKM. Germline trimming cut 6 bases from V and 4 bases from J; bases unmatched to any gene: 9. CDR3 amino acids: CASRQGASAIYGYTF. In DNA, the CDR3 is TGTGCCAGCAGACAGGGGGCGTCCGCAATCTATGGCTACACCTTC.

The rearrangement joins TRBV7-6 to TRBJ1-1; D is unresolved. Looked up from germline, CDR1 is SGHVS and CDR2 is FNYEAQ. The CDR3 sequence is 16 residues long. V lost 5 bases, J lost 1 base, and 17 bases lay in between. For the CDR3, the DNA is TGTGCCAGCAGCCGTGGGTCGGGGATCGGGAACACTGAAGCTTTCTTT. Protein product: CASSRGSGIGNTEAFF.

The rearrangement links TRBV2 to TRBJ2-4; D possibly corresponds to TRBD2 (6 bases). From germline, CDR1 is SNHLY and CDR2 FYNNEI. CDR3 length: 14 amino acids. The ends were cut back, 6 bases at V and 0 bases at J, with 9 bases in the middle. Here the CDR3 reads CASSGGGAKNIQYF. Written as DNA, the CDR3 is TGTGCCAGCAGCGGGGGTGGAGCCAAAAACATTCAGTACTTC. The full variable domain, completed using reference TRBV2 and TRBJ2-4, is EPEVTQTPSHQVTQMGQEVILRCVPISNHLYFYWYRQILGQKVEFLVSFYNNEISEKSEIFDDQFSVERPDGSNFTLKIRSTKLEDSAMYFCASSGGGAKNIQYFGAGTRLSVL.